Listed below are T cell receptor beta chains from one sample, sequenced in a study of T-cell memory formation after mild COVID-19. TCRdb reprocessed the 5' RACE reads via MiXCR and lists one record per CDR3 protein. The table records 250,000 to 300,000 distinct CDR3 sequences, 8% to 9% of them present only once. Sequenced: PBMCs or a T cell subset sorted from them (not recorded which). The receptors here all came from a man younger than 35 who had mild COVID-19 (a few samples of this study predate the infection). Cell type and time point are not known. The CDR3 runs from the conserved cysteine through the conserved F or W. A D gene is named only where the DNA matches it firmly. For some rows the clone size is stated as once, few or many, or as a class when expanded; others skip it.

d_call: TRBD2
v_call: TRBV6-6
clone_size: few
cdr3_length: 17
j_call: TRBJ2-3
cdr3_nt: TGTGCCAGCAGTTACTCGATTACGGGGGGGGCCTCGGATACGCAGTATTTT
cdr3_aa: CASSYSITGGASDTQYF

d_call: TRBD2
v_call: TRBV7-3
clone_size: NA
cdr3_length: 15
j_call: TRBJ2-2
cdr3_nt: TGTGCCAGCAGCTCGCGGACTAGCAACGGCGGGGAGCTGTTTTTT
cdr3_aa: CASSSRTSNGGELFF

d_call: NA
v_call: TRBV5-1
clone_size: few
cdr3_length: 17
j_call: TRBJ1-2
cdr3_nt: TGCGCCAGCAGCTTGACGGCTTGGGGTACGGGGGACCCCGGCTACACCTTC
cdr3_aa: CASSLTAWGTGDPGYTF

d_call: NA
v_call: TRBV28
clone_size: many
cdr3_length: 13
j_call: TRBJ2-3
cdr3_nt: TGTGCCAGCAGTTTATACTCCACGGATACGCAGTATTTT
cdr3_aa: CASSLYSTDTQYF

d_call: NA
v_call: TRBV9
clone_size: NA
cdr3_length: 19
j_call: TRBJ2-2
cdr3_nt: TGTGCCAGCAGCCCGGTCGGCGCGGGGACCGCGATACCCACCGGGGAGCTGTTTTTT
cdr3_aa: CASSPVGAGTAIPTGELFF

d_call: NA
v_call: TRBV5-4
clone_size: few
cdr3_length: 17
j_call: TRBJ2-1
cdr3_nt: TGTGCCAGCAGCCCCGGGGGACAAGGGAGCTCCTACAATGAGCAGTTCTTC
cdr3_aa: CASSPGGQGSSYNEQFF

d_call: NA
v_call: TRBV19
clone_size: few
cdr3_length: 14
j_call: TRBJ2-7
cdr3_nt: TGTGCCAGTAGTATTTCAGCGCCGACCTACGAGCAGTACTTC
cdr3_aa: CASSISAPTYEQYF

d_call: NA
v_call: TRBV5-6
clone_size: NA
cdr3_length: 13
j_call: TRBJ2-5
cdr3_nt: TGTGCCAGCAGCGCTTACATGGAAGAGACCCAGTACTTC
cdr3_aa: CASSAYMEETQYF

d_call: NA
v_call: TRBV11-2
clone_size: NA
cdr3_length: 12
j_call: TRBJ1-1
cdr3_nt: TGTGCCAGCAGCTTGGAGGGGGCTGAAGCTTTCTTT
cdr3_aa: CASSLEGAEAFF

d_call: TRBD1
v_call: TRBV28
clone_size: NA
cdr3_length: 15
j_call: TRBJ2-3
cdr3_nt: TGTGCCAGCAGTCTCCGGGACAGGGGGATAGATACGCAGTATTTT
cdr3_aa: CASSLRDRGIDTQYF

d_call: NA
v_call: TRBV24-1
clone_size: few
cdr3_length: 16
j_call: TRBJ2-2
cdr3_nt: TGTGCCACCAGTGACGCCAGATCCGGAGGTACCGGGGAGCTGTTTTTT
cdr3_aa: CATSDARSGGTGELFF

d_call: TRBD1
v_call: TRBV7-3
clone_size: few
cdr3_length: 15
j_call: TRBJ2-2
cdr3_nt: TGTGCCAGCAGCTCCGACAGGGGCGGAAGCGGGGAGCTGTTTTTT
cdr3_aa: CASSSDRGGSGELFF

d_call: TRBD2
v_call: TRBV20-1
clone_size: NA
cdr3_length: 16
j_call: TRBJ2-3
cdr3_nt: TGCAGTGCAGCCGATCCAGGGCGGGGGTTCACAGATACGCAGTATTTT
cdr3_aa: CSAADPGRGFTDTQYF

d_call: TRBD2
v_call: TRBV29-1
clone_size: few
cdr3_length: 15
j_call: TRBJ2-2
cdr3_nt: TGCAGCTATCGACACGCCCTAGCGGGTACCGGGGAGCTGTTTTTT
cdr3_aa: CSYRHALAGTGELFF

d_call: TRBD2
v_call: TRBV20-1
clone_size: NA
cdr3_length: 16
j_call: TRBJ2-1
cdr3_nt: TGCAGTGCTAGTTCTGGCGGGGGGTCGTCCTACAATGAGCAGTTCTTC
cdr3_aa: CSASSGGGSSYNEQFF

d_call: NA
v_call: TRBV7-9
clone_size: many
cdr3_length: 12
j_call: TRBJ1-1
cdr3_nt: TGTGCCAGCAGCTTAGCCCGGGGGCCGGCTTTCTTT
cdr3_aa: CASSLARGPAFF

d_call: NA
v_call: TRBV4-2
clone_size: NA
cdr3_length: 13
j_call: TRBJ1-2
cdr3_nt: TGTGCCAGCCGGACGTCGGGACGGACGGACTACACCTTC
cdr3_aa: CASRTSGRTDYTF

d_call: TRBD2
v_call: TRBV6-4
clone_size: many
cdr3_length: 16
j_call: TRBJ2-3
cdr3_nt: TGTGCCAGCAGTGACTCGGCTAGCGGGAGCACAGATACGCAGTATTTT
cdr3_aa: CASSDSASGSTDTQYF

d_call: TRBD1
v_call: TRBV5-1
clone_size: NA
cdr3_length: 16
j_call: TRBJ1-4
cdr3_nt: TGCGCCAGCAGCCCGGGGACAGGGCGGATGAATGAAAAACTGTTTTTT
cdr3_aa: CASSPGTGRMNEKLFF

d_call: NA
v_call: TRBV6-5
clone_size: few
cdr3_length: 14
j_call: TRBJ2-3
cdr3_nt: TGTGCCAGCAGTTACGGGGACACCAGAGATACGCAGTATTTT
cdr3_aa: CASSYGDTRDTQYF

d_call: NA
v_call: TRBV12-3/TRBV12-4
clone_size: many
cdr3_length: 13
j_call: TRBJ1-1
cdr3_nt: TGTGCCAGCAGTCCGACAGGGAACACTGAAGCTTTCTTT
cdr3_aa: CASSPTGNTEAFF

d_call: NA
v_call: TRBV6-6
clone_size: few
cdr3_length: 14
j_call: TRBJ2-3
cdr3_nt: TGTGCCAGCAGTTACGCCGCAGACACAGATACGCAGTATTTT
cdr3_aa: CASSYAADTDTQYF

d_call: NA
v_call: TRBV14
clone_size: NA
cdr3_length: 17
j_call: TRBJ1-3
cdr3_nt: TGTGCCAGCAGCCAATATTACAGGTCGAGCTCTGGAAACACCATATATTTT
cdr3_aa: CASSQYYRSSSGNTIYF

d_call: TRBD1
v_call: TRBV29-1
clone_size: many
cdr3_length: 13
j_call: TRBJ2-7
cdr3_nt: TGCAGCGTTAAGGGACAGGGGGCTAGCGAGCAGTACTTC
cdr3_aa: CSVKGQGASEQYF

d_call: NA
v_call: TRBV7-2
clone_size: NA
cdr3_length: 16
j_call: TRBJ2-5
cdr3_nt: TGTGCCAGTGACCCTTTGGGACGGGACTTTCAAGAGACCCAGTACTTC
cdr3_aa: CASDPLGRDFQETQYF

d_call: NA
v_call: TRBV12-5
clone_size: few
cdr3_length: 13
j_call: TRBJ2-7
cdr3_nt: TGTGCTAGTGGTTGGGGGACACTATACGAGCAGTACTTC
cdr3_aa: CASGWGTLYEQYF

d_call: NA
v_call: TRBV9
clone_size: NA
cdr3_length: 14
j_call: TRBJ2-3
cdr3_nt: TGTGCCAGCAGCGTAGCGGCAGGGGCAGATACGCAGTATTTT
cdr3_aa: CASSVAAGADTQYF

d_call: NA
v_call: TRBV5-1
clone_size: many
cdr3_length: 15
j_call: TRBJ2-1
cdr3_nt: TGCGCCAGCAGCTTGGAACCGGGGGCCTACAATGAGCAGTTCTTC
cdr3_aa: CASSLEPGAYNEQFF

d_call: NA
v_call: TRBV25-1
clone_size: few
cdr3_length: 20
j_call: TRBJ1-6
cdr3_nt: TGTGCCAGCAGTGAAGGGGCCCACAGTAGGTTCAGCTCCTATAATTCACCCCTCCACTTT
cdr3_aa: CASSEGAHSRFSSYNSPLHF

d_call: TRBD1
v_call: TRBV18
clone_size: many
cdr3_length: 13
j_call: TRBJ1-2
cdr3_nt: TGTGCCAGCTCACCGTTTGACAGGGATGGCTACACCTTC
cdr3_aa: CASSPFDRDGYTF

d_call: NA
v_call: TRBV12-3/TRBV12-4
clone_size: NA
cdr3_length: 14
j_call: TRBJ1-4
cdr3_nt: TGTGCCAGCAGTTTTTGGGGGGCAGGTGAAAAACTGTTTTTT
cdr3_aa: CASSFWGAGEKLFF

d_call: NA
v_call: TRBV5-5
clone_size: many
cdr3_length: 14
j_call: TRBJ1-5
cdr3_nt: TGTGCCAGCAGCTTGGTGACGGGTAGCCAGCCCCAGCATTTT
cdr3_aa: CASSLVTGSQPQHF

d_call: NA
v_call: TRBV4-3
clone_size: NA
cdr3_length: 15
j_call: TRBJ2-1
cdr3_nt: TGCGCCAGCAGCCAAGGAGGAGGGCAGAGGGATGAGCAGTTCTTC
cdr3_aa: CASSQGGGQRDEQFF

d_call: TRBD1
v_call: TRBV7-2
clone_size: NA
cdr3_length: 15
j_call: TRBJ2-1
cdr3_nt: TGTGCCAGCAGCTCGGGACAGGGGGCCATCGGTGAGCAGTTCTTC
cdr3_aa: CASSSGQGAIGEQFF

d_call: NA
v_call: TRBV6-5
clone_size: NA
cdr3_length: 15
j_call: TRBJ2-3
cdr3_nt: TGTGCCAGCAGACGGGACTTTACTAGCACAGATACGCAGTATTTT
cdr3_aa: CASRRDFTSTDTQYF

d_call: TRBD2
v_call: TRBV20-1
clone_size: few
cdr3_length: 15
j_call: TRBJ2-7
cdr3_nt: TGCAGTGCCAATGTAGCGGGGGGGCACTCCTACGAGCAGTACTTC
cdr3_aa: CSANVAGGHSYEQYF

d_call: NA
v_call: TRBV5-6
clone_size: many
cdr3_length: 11
j_call: TRBJ1-2
cdr3_nt: TGTGCCAGCAGCTTCGCCTATGGCTACACCTTC
cdr3_aa: CASSFAYGYTF

d_call: NA
v_call: TRBV29-1
clone_size: NA
cdr3_length: 14
j_call: TRBJ2-2
cdr3_nt: TGCAGCGGGGGGGATCCGTTTAACACCGGGGAGCTGTTTTTT
cdr3_aa: CSGGDPFNTGELFF

d_call: NA
v_call: TRBV29-1
clone_size: many
cdr3_length: 16
j_call: TRBJ2-2
cdr3_nt: TGCAGCGTTGAAATCCCGTACAGGGCCAACACCGGGGAGCTGTTTTTT
cdr3_aa: CSVEIPYRANTGELFF

d_call: TRBD1
v_call: TRBV20-1
clone_size: few
cdr3_length: 15
j_call: TRBJ2-1
cdr3_nt: TGCAGTGCTAGAACGTGGGGACAGGGGGGTAATGAGCAGTTCTTC
cdr3_aa: CSARTWGQGGNEQFF

d_call: NA
v_call: TRBV2
clone_size: few
cdr3_length: 15
j_call: TRBJ1-4
cdr3_nt: TGTGCCAGCAATACAGGCGGTCCAACTAATGAAAAACTGTTTTTT
cdr3_aa: CASNTGGPTNEKLFF

d_call: NA
v_call: TRBV12-3/TRBV12-4
clone_size: few
cdr3_length: 12
j_call: TRBJ2-7
cdr3_nt: TGTGCCAGCAGCCAAGGGACGCGCGAGCAGTACTTC
cdr3_aa: CASSQGTREQYF

d_call: NA
v_call: TRBV6-2/TRBV6-3
clone_size: NA
cdr3_length: 14
j_call: TRBJ1-2
cdr3_nt: TGTGCCAGCAGTTACGGTGACTTCATCTATGGCTACACCTTC
cdr3_aa: CASSYGDFIYGYTF

d_call: NA
v_call: TRBV3-1
clone_size: many
cdr3_length: 13
j_call: TRBJ2-7
cdr3_nt: TGTGCCAGCAGCCAAGCCCCGGGACGTGAGCAGTACTTC
cdr3_aa: CASSQAPGREQYF

d_call: NA
v_call: TRBV7-9
clone_size: many
cdr3_length: 12
j_call: TRBJ2-1
cdr3_nt: TGTGCCAGCAGCCCTGACAACAATGAGCAGTTCTTC
cdr3_aa: CASSPDNNEQFF

d_call: TRBD1
v_call: TRBV24-1
clone_size: few
cdr3_length: 13
j_call: TRBJ2-3
cdr3_nt: TGTGCCACCAGTGACAGGGGGACAATTACGCAGTATTTT
cdr3_aa: CATSDRGTITQYF

d_call: NA
v_call: TRBV7-3
clone_size: NA
cdr3_length: 15
j_call: TRBJ2-2
cdr3_nt: TGTGCCAGCAGCTTACAGGGATCGAACACCGGGGAGCTGTTTTTT
cdr3_aa: CASSLQGSNTGELFF

d_call: NA
v_call: TRBV6-4
clone_size: NA
cdr3_length: 16
j_call: TRBJ1-5
cdr3_nt: TGTGCCAGCAGTGACTTATCTTGGGGGGGCAATCAGCCCCAGCATTTT
cdr3_aa: CASSDLSWGGNQPQHF

d_call: TRBD2
v_call: TRBV15
clone_size: few
cdr3_length: 18
j_call: TRBJ2-1
cdr3_nt: TGTGCCACCAGCTTAGGGGCCTCCGGGACTAGCGGAAACAATGAGCAGTTCTTC
cdr3_aa: CATSLGASGTSGNNEQFF

d_call: TRBD2
v_call: TRBV10-3
clone_size: few
cdr3_length: 15
j_call: TRBJ2-7
cdr3_nt: TGTGCCATCAATCCCGCGGGGGGCAATACCTACGAGCAGTACTTC
cdr3_aa: CAINPAGGNTYEQYF

d_call: NA
v_call: TRBV18
clone_size: NA
cdr3_length: 15
j_call: TRBJ2-7
cdr3_nt: TGTGCCAGCTCACCGATGAGAGACAGCTCCTACGAGCAGTACTTC
cdr3_aa: CASSPMRDSSYEQYF